These 18 T cell receptor beta chains came from one sample sequenced in a study of regulatory T cells in long-lasting Graves disease. Arm-PCR of CDR3 regions with iRepertoire HTBI primers generated TCR beta libraries. TCRdb itself ran the multiplex PCR reads through MiXCR, one entry per CDR3 protein. The data contain 420,000 or so distinct CDR3 sequences, about 15% of them singletons. Documented time point: newly diagnosed GD, antithyroid drugs for less than 3 months. Generation of the TCR library employed RNA extracted from PBMCs. These same data were also listed under a study on T cells in Graves' hyperthyroidism and ophthalmopathy.

The input for sequencing was peripheral blood mononuclear cells (PBMCs), taken at new diagnosis, from a patient treated with antithyroid drugs. The receptor set was obtained from a woman aged 18-29 years with Graves disease.

J is TRBJ2-3 and V is TRBV20-1; 7 nucleotides align to TRBD2. The germline gives CDR1 DFQATT, CDR2 SNEGSKA (reference sequence). CDR3 length: 16 residues. Trimming at V came to 0 bases and at J to 5 bases, leaving 11 bases not matched to a gene. The CDR3: CSARDGSGDGEDTQYF. CDR3 coding DNA: TGCAGTGCTAGAGATGGGAGCGGGGATGGGGAAGATACGCAGTATTTT.

Many counts were recorded for this clonotype. The chain joins TRBV10-2 to TRBJ2-3; 11 bases agree with TRBD2. This CDR3 region has 17 residues. Unmatched junction bases numbered 5, after V lost 3 bases and J lost 0 bases. CDR1 and CDR2 from the germline V gene are WSHSY and SAAADI. CDR3 protein: CASSDRRLAGSTDTQYF. In DNA form, the CDR3 reads TGCGCCAGCAGTGACCGGAGACTAGCGGGAAGCACAGATACGCAGTATTTT.

The chain has TRBV5-1 and TRBJ1-4; the match to TRBD1 covers 7 bases. This CDR3 contains 15 residues. Germline values: CDR1 SGHRS, CDR2 YFSETQ. V was clipped by 3 bases and J by 1 base; unmatched bases: 3. The CDR3 sequence: CASSYRQGTNEKLFF. In DNA form, the CDR3 reads TGCGCCAGCAGCTACAGACAGGGAACTAATGAAAAACTGTTTTTT.

This clonotype was observed many times. The chain recombines TRBV10-1 with TRBJ2-2, with D perhaps matching TRBD1 (6 bases). Germline loops: CDR1 WNHNN, CDR2 SYGVQD (reference sequence). Trimming removed 0 bases at V and 1 base at J, with 6 bases between. This CDR3 has 15 residues. The CDR3 region is CASSESTGNTGELFF. Written as DNA, the CDR3 is TGCGCCAGCAGTGAGTCGACAGGGAACACCGGGGAGCTGTTTTTT.

This chain connects TRBV27 to TRBJ2-5; no definite D call. Germline CDR1 is MNHEY and CDR2 is SMNVEV (reference sequence). The CDR3 spans 11 residues. Trimming removed 5 bases at V and 11 bases at J, with 12 bases between. The CDR3 DNA reads as TGTGCCAGCAGTCTTGGAAGGATTCAGTACTTC. Translating it yields CASSLGRIQYF.

About this clonotype: A read error may explain this, as a much larger clone is one base away. The chain carries TRBV7-3 and TRBJ2-3; 10 bases are a match to TRBD2. The CDR3 is 17 amino acids. The germline V gene has CDR1 SGHTA and CDR2 FQGTGA. Here the CDR3 reads CASSLGAGGPGTDTHYF. CDR3 nucleotide sequence: TGTGCCAGCAGCTTAGGAGCGGGAGGGCCTGGCACAGATACGCATTATTTT.

In regard to this clonotype: One base away lies a much larger clone, so this may be a sequencing read error. The J gene is TRBJ2-3, the V gene TRBV7-9; D tentatively reads TRBD1 or TRBD2 (6 bases each). Looked up from germline, CDR1 is SEHNR and CDR2 is FQNEAQ (reference sequence). The V end was cut by 8 bases, the J end by 2 bases, with 14 bases between. This CDR3 comprises 14 residues. The CDR3 sequence: CASGEGGDTDTQYF. The CDR3 DNA sequence: TGTGCCAGCGGCGAGGGGGGAGACACAGATACGCAGTATTTT.

This clonotype was observed many times. This rearrangement joins TRBV7-9 to TRBJ2-7; D remains ambiguous. V dropped 8 bases and J dropped 5 bases, with 10 bases sitting between them. Germline loops: CDR1 SEHNR, CDR2 FQNEAQ (reference sequence). The length of the CDR3 is 11 residues. The CDR3 sequence: CASGRWDEQYF. The DNA for the CDR3 is TGTGCCAGCGGACGCTGGGACGAGCAGTACTTC.

The table lists this clonotype with a few counts. This rearrangement joins TRBV9 to TRBJ1-5; maybe TRBD1 (6 bases). Trimming removed 5 bases at V and 1 base at J, with 13 bases between. CDR3 length equals 15 residues. The germline CDR1 and CDR2 sequences are SGDLS and YYNGEE. CDR3 sequence reads: CASSLQGSSNQPQHF. The CDR3, as DNA: TGTGCCAGCAGTCTACAGGGATCGAGCAATCAGCCCCAGCATTTT.

Ten or more counts support this clonotype. The chain couples TRBV29-1 to TRBJ2-7; D might be TRBD1 or TRBD2, each matching 5 bases. Germline CDR1 SQVTM, CDR2 ANQGSEA. Trimming cost V 6 bases and J 3 bases, with 9 bases left between them. This CDR3 has 11 amino acids. The CDR3 DNA follows: TGCAGCGTGGAGGACAACTACGAGCAGTACTTC. Its translation: CSVEDNYEQYF.

The chain couples TRBV20-1 to TRBJ1-5; D is ambiguous. The CDR3 runs 13 residues. V dropped 6 bases and J dropped 1 base, with 10 bases sitting between them. Germline CDR1 reads DFQATT; CDR2 reads SNEGSKA (reference sequence). The DNA of the CDR3 is TGCAGTGCCTCGATGGGGAGCAATCAGCCCCAGCATTTT. Residues: CSASMGSNQPQHF.

This chain joins TRBV28 and TRBJ2-2; D remains ambiguous. From germline, CDR1 is MDHEN and CDR2 SYDVKM. The CDR3 loop spans 16 amino acids. Trimming cost V 3 bases and J 2 bases, with 13 bases left between them. The CDR3 loop is CASSFGQAINTGELFF. CDR3 bases: TGTGCCAGCAGTTTCGGGCAGGCGATTAACACCGGGGAGCTGTTTTTT.

This chain uses TRBV4-1 with TRBJ1-2; D possibly corresponds to TRBD1 (5 bases). Germline V CDR1 and CDR2: MGHRA, YSYEKL. The CDR3 loop spans 16 amino acids. V was cut by 4 bases and J by 2 bases, with 17 bases left in between. DNA for the CDR3: TGCGCCAGCAGCCCATCAGGGACTCCCTCCAACTATGGCTACACCTTC. Protein: CASSPSGTPSNYGYTF.

This clonotype was picked up a small number of times. The V call is TRBV5-4, the J call TRBJ2-2; 9 bases fit TRBD2. The CDR3 covers 17 residues. Germline-derived CDR1 and CDR2 are SGHNT and YYREEE (reference sequence). V lost 4 bases, J lost 2 bases, and 9 bases stayed unmatched. The CDR3 here is CASSLATSGRNTGELFF. CDR3 DNA: TGTGCCAGCAGCCTGGCTACTAGCGGGCGAAACACCGGGGAGCTGTTTTTT.

The CDR3, as DNA: TGCAGCGTTGAAGTTTCATGGGGTCAGCCCCAGCATTTT. Protein: CSVEVSWGQPQHF. The chain combines TRBV29-1 with TRBJ1-5; no firm D call. This CDR3 is 13 amino acids long. CDR1 is SQVTM, CDR2 ANQGSEA, per germline. The V end was cut by 1 base, the J end by 6 bases, with 10 bases between. The full variable domain, with the rest looked up from reference TRBV29-1 and TRBJ1-5, is SAVISQKPSRDICQRGTSLTIQCQVDSQVTMMFWYRQQPGQSLTLIATANQGSEATYESGFVIDKFPISRPNLTFSTLTVSNMSPEDSSIYLCSVEVSWGQPQHFGDGTRLSIL.

This clonotype was counted ten times or more. The chain uses TRBV6-5 and TRBJ2-7; a weak D match, TRBD2 (5 bases). Germline V lookup: CDR1 MNHEY, CDR2 SVGAGI. Trimming pared 3 bases from V and 4 bases from J, leaving 13 bases between. The CDR3 covers 14 residues. The CDR3 sequence: CASSYTGSAYEQYF. CDR3 DNA sequence: TGTGCCAGCAGTTATACGGGGTCTGCTTACGAGCAGTACTTC.

This clonotype appeared a few times. The chain links TRBV5-1 to TRBJ1-1; D unclear. Trimming took off 5 bases at V and 0 bases at J, with 8 bases between the two ends. Germline V gives CDR1 SGHRS, CDR2 YFSETQ. This CDR3 comprises 13 residues. Here the CDR3 DNA reads TGCGCCAGCAGAACACAGCTGAACACTGAAGCTTTCTTT. Protein product: CASRTQLNTEAFF. Supplemented by reference TRBV5-1 and TRBJ1-1, the full variable domain reads KAGVTQTPRYLIKTRGQQVTLSCSPISGHRSVSWYQQTPGQGLQFLFEYFSETQRNKGNFPGRFSGRQFSNSRSEMNVSTLELGDSALYLCASRTQLNTEAFFGQGTRLTVV.

This clonotype was counted only a few times. This chain connects TRBV9 to TRBJ1-5; D is possibly TRBD1 (5 bases). Deletions cut 4 bases from V and 3 bases from J, with 8 bases between. The V gene's germline CDR1 is SGDLS and CDR2 YYNGEE. CDR3 length: 13 amino acids. CDR3 sequence: CASSRDYNQPQHF. DNA for the CDR3: TGTGCCAGCAGCAGGGACTACAATCAGCCCCAGCATTTT.